The following is a TCR beta chain sequence with its context. As yet, its antigen is unknown. Use of 60 Vbeta and 13 Jbeta primers characterized the PCR. TCRdb's table, derived via immunoSEQ multiplex PCR, lists solely in-frame clones and lacks some. This table holds about 120,000 clones, around 80% found once. Everyone who donated was a healthy bone marrow donor. This entry belongs to a study of cytomegalovirus exposure and HLA in healthy donors. Study conclusions and caveats: There were a few CMV-associated chains whose specificity for CMV antigens was confirmed in vitro.

The sequence derives from a man aged 50 to 59 in good health and CMV-seronegative. The sequenced sample consisted of PBMCs.

The CDR3 nucleotides are TGTGCCTGGAGTAGGGACAGTGACTATGGCTACACCTTC. Protein: CAWSRDSDYGYTF. The chain recombines TRBV30 with TRBJ1-2; 7 bases agree with TRBD1. The J segment lost 3 bases and the V segment lost 2 bases, leaving 3 bases of the junction unmatched. CDR3 length: 13 amino acids. In germline, CDR1 is GTSNPN, CDR2 SVGIG (reference sequence). The complete variable domain, with remaining parts taken from reference TRBV30 and TRBJ1-2, reads SQTIHQWPATLVQPVGSPLSLECTVEGTSNPNLYWYRQAAGRGLQLLFYSVGIGQISSEVPQNLSASRPQDRQFILSSKKLLLSDSGFYLCAWSRDSDYGYTFGSGTRLTVV.